This T cell receptor (beta chain) was documented in a study of T-cell reconstitution after alpha-beta-depleted transplantation in children. Unique molecular identifiers were incorporated when the TCRbeta library was constructed. From the PCR reads, TCRdb called clonotypes with MiXCR, one entry per CDR3 protein. The sample lists roughly 610,000 distinct CDR3 sequences, about 11% seen once, with less than 5% in the top ten. Trimming cost V 4 bases and J 3 bases; bases outside gene matches: 12. This CDR3 has 19 residues. From germline, CDR1 is SGHTA and CDR2 FQGNSA. This sequence originates from a human donor who donated a stem cell graft to a child with acute myeloid leukemia. The V and J genes are TRBV7-2 and TRBJ2-7, with 16 bases matching TRBD2. The sequenced sample was PBMCs from the stem cell graft donor, obtained from the stem cell graft. The CDR3 sequence: CASSSTGTSGRALIYEQYF. CDR3 DNA sequence: TGTGCCAGCAGCTCCACCGGGACTAGCGGGAGGGCCCTTATCTACGAGCAGTACTTC.